The clone carrying this T cell receptor beta chain was seen more than once but under ten times. Its specificity is not known. Incorporated into the TCR beta cDNA libraries were unique molecular identifiers, which served to reduce PCR and sequencing biases. TCRdb fed the PCR reads into MiXCR, producing one record per CDR3 protein. This sample carries roughly 580,000 distinct CDR3 sequences, roughly two fifths of them seen once, and the ten largest clones take more than 1.5%. V was trimmed by 2 bases and J by 2 bases, leaving 14 bases between them. The CDR3 consists of 16 residues. CDR1 and CDR2 from the germline V gene are SGHTA and FQGNSA. This sample was taken from a study of post-analysis software for immune sequencing data. Study observations and caveats: Compared with controls, patients had more of 4 to 6 TRBV segments, including TRBV5-6, TRBV5-1 and TRBV20-1.

This sequence was found in a girl aged 10 to 17 with multiple sclerosis. Sequences were obtained from blood. The V gene is TRBV7-2, the J gene TRBJ2-3; tentatively, D is TRBD2 (5 bases). This CDR3 is CASSLTPTRTTDTQYF. The CDR3 DNA is TGTGCCAGCAGCTTAACGCCCACTAGAACCACAGATACGCAGTATTTT.